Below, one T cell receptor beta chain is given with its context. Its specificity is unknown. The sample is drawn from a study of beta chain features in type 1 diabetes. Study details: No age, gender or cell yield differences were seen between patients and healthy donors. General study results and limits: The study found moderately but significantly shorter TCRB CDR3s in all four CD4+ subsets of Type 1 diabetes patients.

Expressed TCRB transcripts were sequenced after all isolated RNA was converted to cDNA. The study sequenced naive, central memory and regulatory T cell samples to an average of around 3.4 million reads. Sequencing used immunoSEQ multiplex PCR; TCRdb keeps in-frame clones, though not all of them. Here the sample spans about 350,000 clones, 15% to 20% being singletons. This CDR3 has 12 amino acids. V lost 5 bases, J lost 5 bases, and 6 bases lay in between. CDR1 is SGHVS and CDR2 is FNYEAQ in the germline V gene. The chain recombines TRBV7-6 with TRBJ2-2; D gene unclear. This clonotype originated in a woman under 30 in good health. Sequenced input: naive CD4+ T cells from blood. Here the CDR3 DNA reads TGTGCCAGCAGCCTGAGAACCGGGGAGCTGTTTTTT. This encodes CASSLRTGELFF.